A selection of T cell receptor beta chains follows, all from one sample in a study of pediatric ulcerative colitis. Clones were sequenced by immunoSEQ multiplex PCR, and TCRdb holds only the in-frame ones, with some missing. The sample yields 30,000 to 45,000 clones, around four fifths seen once. Input material: blood. The receptors originated from a girl aged 10-17 years with moderate ulcerative colitis. CDR3s include the opening cysteine and the closing phenylalanine or tryptophan. A D gene is named only where the DNA matches it firmly. Some rows mark clone size as missing; the rest say once, few, many or name a class of expanded clone.

V gene,J gene,clone size,D gene,CDR3 protein,CDR3 DNA
TRBV4-1,TRBJ2-7,-,TRBD1,CASSQNHRGQGEQYF,TGCGCCAGCAGCCAAAACCACAGGGGCCAGGGTGAGCAGTACTTC
TRBV4-1,TRBJ2-5,-,TRBD2,CASSQDWGNRGGRETQYF,TGCGCCAGCAGCCAAGATTGGGGGAACCGGGGGGGCCGAGAGACCCAGTACTTC
TRBV5-1,TRBJ2-7,-,-,CASSSSPSYEQYF,TGCGCCAGCAGCTCAAGCCCCTCCTACGAGCAGTACTTC
TRBV27,TRBJ2-7,few,-,CASSFTSQYEQYF,TGTGCCAGCAGTTTTACCTCTCAGTACGAGCAGTACTTC
TRBV12-5,TRBJ1-4,-,-,CASAGFATNEKLFF,TGTGCTAGCGCTGGTTTTGCAACTAATGAAAAACTGTTTTTT
TRBV30,TRBJ1-4,-,-,CAWSVQGGQNEKLFF,TGTGCCTGGAGTGTGCAGGGTGGTCAAAATGAAAAACTGTTTTTT
TRBV19,TRBJ2-7,-,TRBD2,CASSAGAAYEQYF,TGTGCCAGTTCAGCGGGAGCGGCTTACGAGCAGTACTTC
TRBV5-6,TRBJ1-2,-,-,CASSPDIRLYDYGYTF,TGTGCCAGCAGCCCTGACATACGTCTCTATGACTATGGCTACACCTTC
TRBV6-6,TRBJ2-2,-,TRBD2,CASSLPAGTGELFF,TGTGCCAGCAGTTTGCCAGCGGGAACCGGGGAGCTGTTTTTT
TRBV30,TRBJ1-6,few,TRBD1,CAWNRDRGNSPLHF,TGTGCCTGGAACCGGGACAGGGGAAATTCACCCCTCCACTTT
TRBV6-1,TRBJ2-1,few,TRBD2,CASSEALAGAASGNEQFF,TGTGCCAGCAGTGAAGCGCTTGCGGGAGCAGCAAGCGGAAATGAGCAGTTCTTC
TRBV30,TRBJ2-1,-,-,CAWSFRDNEQFF,TGTGCCTGGAGTTTTAGGGATAATGAGCAGTTCTTC
TRBV18,TRBJ2-5,-,-,CASSPSAVQETQYF,TGTGCCAGCTCACCATCGGCGGTGCAAGAGACCCAGTACTTC
TRBV7-9,TRBJ1-2,few,TRBD1,CASTPDGTGGYGYTF,TGTGCCAGCACCCCAGACGGGACAGGGGGTTATGGCTACACCTTC
TRBV4-1,TRBJ1-4,-,-,CASSQDFRGTNEKLFF,TGCGCCAGCAGCCAAGATTTCAGGGGAACTAATGAAAAACTGTTTTTT
TRBV27,TRBJ1-1,-,-,CASSPGGSTEAFF,TGTGCCAGCAGTCCGGGGGGGTCCACTGAAGCTTTCTTT
TRBV4-3,TRBJ1-2,few,TRBD1,CASSHRDRRSYGYTF,TGCGCCAGCAGCCATCGGGACAGGAGGTCCTATGGCTACACCTTC
TRBV27,TRBJ1-1,-,-,CASSPDSSNTEAFF,TGTGCCAGCAGTCCGGACTCATCGAACACTGAAGCTTTCTTT
TRBV30,TRBJ1-2,-,-,CAWMGASGYTF,TGTGCCTGGATGGGGGCGTCTGGCTACACCTTC
TRBV27,TRBJ2-7,-,-,CASSPKGDREQYF,TGTGCCAGCAGTCCCAAGGGGGATCGCGAGCAGTACTTC
TRBV10-3,TRBJ2-7,-,-,CATSSLSYEQYF,TGTGCCACGTCCTCACTCTCCTACGAGCAGTACTTC
TRBV29-1,TRBJ2-4,-,TRBD2,CSVRDGEGIQYF,TGCAGCGTTCGGGACGGGGAGGGCATTCAGTACTTC
TRBV6-1,TRBJ1-4,-,-,CASSPLRGRGEKLFF,TGTGCCAGCAGTCCCCTCCGGGGCCGGGGTGAAAAACTGTTTTTT
TRBV7-9,TRBJ1-5,-,-,CASSLAGDQPQHF,TGTGCCAGCAGCTTAGCAGGGGACCAGCCCCAGCATTTT
TRBV4-2,TRBJ2-1,-,TRBD2,CASSQDKAGPHPWFF,TGTGCCAGCAGCCAAGATAAAGCGGGGCCACACCCGTGGTTCTTC
TRBV6-6,TRBJ1-6,few,TRBD1,CASSYSGTGDSPLHF,TGTGCCAGCAGTTACTCCGGGACAGGGGATTCACCCCTCCACTTT
TRBV19,TRBJ1-1,-,-,CASTMVYISGSYTEAFF,TGTGCCAGTACGATGGTCTATATTTCAGGGAGCTACACTGAAGCTTTCTTT
TRBV2,TRBJ1-4,-,-,CASSEARGVGEKLFF,TGTGCCAGCAGTGAAGCGCGGGGGGTGGGTGAAAAACTGTTTTTT
TRBV18,TRBJ1-1,-,-,CASSPPRTQKEGTEAFF,TGTGCCAGCTCACCACCTCGGACGCAAAAAGAAGGGACTGAAGCTTTCTTT
TRBV4-3,TRBJ2-6,-,-,CASSQDLRATGANVLTF,TGCGCCAGCAGCCAAGACCTAAGGGCTACCGGGGCCAACGTCCTGACTTTC
TRBV4-3,TRBJ2-7,-,-,CASSQEESSYEQYF,TGCGCCAGCAGCCAAGAGGAGAGCTCCTACGAGCAGTACTTC
TRBV7-8,TRBJ2-5,-,-,CASSPMREETQYF,TGTGCCAGCAGCCCGATGCGTGAAGAGACCCAGTACTTC
TRBV2,TRBJ2-5,-,-,CASSGLGALRIQETQYF,TGTGCCAGCAGTGGTTTAGGGGCCCTGAGGATCCAAGAGACCCAGTACTTC
TRBV5-1,TRBJ2-7,-,TRBD2,CASSHSGGYSYEQYF,TGCGCCAGCAGCCATAGCGGGGGGTACTCCTACGAGCAGTACTTC
TRBV4-1,TRBJ2-2,-,-,CASSQRVGSPGTGELFF,TGCGCCAGCAGCCAAAGGGTGGGCTCCCCGGGCACCGGGGAGCTGTTTTTT
TRBV7-3,TRBJ1-1,-,TRBD1,CASSLRDREGEAFF,TGTGCCAGCAGCTTAAGAGACAGGGAAGGTGAAGCTTTCTTT
TRBV5-1,TRBJ2-7,-,-,CASSLSFGQHSYEQYF,TGCGCCAGCAGCTTGAGTTTCGGACAGCACTCCTACGAGCAGTACTTC
TRBV30,TRBJ2-7,-,-,CAWSDIQGNSYEQYF,TGTGCCTGGAGCGACATTCAGGGAAACTCCTACGAGCAGTACTTC
TRBV7-9,TRBJ1-1,-,TRBD1,CASSWTGLLFEGNTEAFF,TGTGCCAGCAGCTGGACAGGGCTACTATTCGAGGGGAACACTGAAGCTTTCTTT
TRBV30,TRBJ2-5,-,-,CAWNGGGAETQYF,TGTGCCTGGAATGGGGGCGGGGCTGAGACCCAGTACTTC
TRBV6-1,TRBJ2-7,-,-,CASSPRGYEQYF,TGTGCCAGCAGTCCAAGGGGCTACGAGCAGTACTTC
TRBV30,TRBJ1-1,-,-,CAWSAGSYTEAFF,TGTGCCTGGAGCGCAGGGTCGTACACTGAAGCTTTCTTT
TRBV13,TRBJ2-7,once,TRBD2,CASSLGTSGLYEQYF,TGTGCCAGCAGCTTAGGGACTAGCGGCCTCTACGAGCAGTACTTC
TRBV29-1,TRBJ2-7,-,-,CSVGTGYEQYF,TGCAGCGTTGGTACAGGGTACGAGCAGTACTTC
TRBV29-1,TRBJ1-2,few,-,CSGSGGEDYGYTF,TGCAGCGGCTCTGGGGGGGAGGACTATGGCTACACCTTC
TRBV5-1,TRBJ2-7,-,TRBD1,CASSYDRAYEQYF,TGCGCCAGCAGCTATGACAGGGCCTACGAGCAGTACTTC
TRBV29-1,TRBJ2-7,-,-,CSYKQGRFHEQYF,TGCAGCTACAAACAGGGGAGGTTCCACGAGCAGTACTTC
TRBV30,TRBJ1-6,-,-,CACRTAYNSPLHF,TGTGCCTGTAGGACAGCCTATAATTCACCCCTCCACTTT
TRBV6-5,TRBJ2-1,-,-,CASSGTVIDEQFF,TGTGCCAGCAGCGGTACAGTTATCGATGAGCAGTTCTTC
TRBV4-1,TRBJ2-7,-,TRBD1,CASSFQSSTGSSYEQYF,TGCGCCAGCAGCTTCCAATCGTCGACAGGGTCCTCCTACGAGCAGTACTTC
TRBV7-6,TRBJ2-1,-,TRBD1,CASSSYRGDNEQFF,TGTGCCAGCAGCTCTTACAGGGGGGACAATGAGCAGTTCTTC
TRBV6-5,TRBJ1-2,-,-,CASSYSSRNYGYTF,TGTGCCAGCAGTTACTCTTCAAGGAACTATGGCTACACCTTC
TRBV5-1,TRBJ1-1,-,-,CASSLQGMNTEAFF,TGCGCCAGCAGCTTGCAGGGAATGAACACTGAAGCTTTCTTT
TRBV7-2,TRBJ1-6,once,TRBD1,CASSLPTGGDSPLHF,TGTGCCAGCAGCTTACCCACAGGGGGCGATTCACCCCTCCACTTT
TRBV10-2,TRBJ2-7,once,-,CASSESTGSSYEQYF,TGCGCCAGCAGTGAGAGTACAGGGAGCTCCTACGAGCAGTACTTC
TRBV6-6,TRBJ2-6,-,-,CASSYPSGANVLTF,TGTGCCAGCAGTTACCCCTCTGGGGCCAACGTCCTGACTTTC